The 24 T cell receptor beta chains below were found in one sample sequenced in a study of blood T cells in healthy people across ages. Primed by a sample-barcoded 5' primer and a J-beta primer mix, a second PCR proceeded for about 7 to 11 cycles. TCRdb ran MiXCR on the 5' RACE reads and lists one entry per CDR3 protein. The sample holds around 620,000 distinct CDR3 sequences; about 26% are singletons and the top ten take less than 20%. Sequences were obtained from blood. The receptors come from a woman in her 70s in good health.

V usage is TRBV27 and J usage is TRBJ1-2, with D possibly being TRBD1 (6 bases). The CDR3 extends over 15 amino acids. V was pared by 0 bases and J by 2 bases, with 10 bases between. Per germline, CDR1 MNHEY and CDR2 SMNVEV (reference sequence). CDR3 DNA: TGTGCCAGCAGTTTATCCAGGGGAACCAACTATGGCTACACCTTC. This encodes CASSLSRGTNYGYTF.

The V and J genes are TRBV10-3 and TRBJ2-3; possible D gene TRBD2, 6 bases. CDR3 length equals 12 residues. With 8 bases removed from V and 2 bases from J, the gap between germline ends came to 8 bases. Looked up from germline, CDR1 is ENHRY and CDR2 is SYGVKD. The CDR3 spells CAIGGNTDTQYF. CDR3 nucleotide sequence: TGTGCCATCGGGGGGAACACAGATACGCAGTATTTT.

The chain recombines TRBV25-1 with TRBJ1-1, with TRBD1 as a possible D gene (6 bases). V lost 5 bases, J lost 5 bases, and 15 bases lay in between. Germline V gene sequence: CDR1 MGHDK, CDR2 SYGVNS. This CDR3 region has 14 residues. The CDR3 DNA follows: TGTGCCAGCAGTCTTGAGGGGGGGGGGACTGAAGCTTTCTTT. As protein: CASSLEGGGTEAFF.

This chain joins TRBV9 and TRBJ1-2; D may be TRBD1 (6 bases). V lost 3 bases and J 5 bases, leaving 23 bases between the germline ends. This CDR3 comprises 17 residues. Per germline, CDR1 SGDLS and CDR2 YYNGEE. The DNA for the CDR3 is TGTGCCAGCAGCGAGGGACACGGTGGGGGGTCGTGGTATGGCTACACCTTC. Protein: CASSEGHGGGSWYGYTF. The whole variable domain, remainder taken from reference TRBV9 and TRBJ1-2, is DSGVTQTPKHLITATGQRVTLRCSPRSGDLSVYWYQQSLDQGLQFLIQYYNGEERAKGNILERFSAQQFPDLHSELNLSSLELGDSALYFCASSEGHGGGSWYGYTFGSGTRLTVV.

V is TRBV5-6 and J is TRBJ1-6; 7 nucleotides agree with TRBD1. Germline loops: CDR1 SGHDT, CDR2 YYEEEE. The CDR3 sequence is 15 residues long. Trimming removed 2 bases from V and 10 bases from J; junction bases left unmatched: 9. As DNA, the CDR3 is TGTGCCAGCAGCTTCCTTGACAGGGTAGGGTCACCCCTCCACTTT. It encodes CASSFLDRVGSPLHF.

The table lists this clonotype with a few counts. Germline and junction disagree at one end, which may indicate a read error. This chain connects TRBV20-1 to TRBJ2-2; D possibly corresponds to TRBD2 (5 bases). This CDR3 contains 14 residues. CDR1 DFQATT and CDR2 SNEGSKA come from the germline V gene (reference sequence). The CDR3 DNA is TGCAGTGCTAGATGGGGTACAAACACCGGGGAGCAGTTTTTT. The encoded protein is CSARWGTNTGEQFF.

This clonotype has just a few counts. This chain joins TRBV11-3 and TRBJ1-6, with a possible D match to TRBD1 (5 bases). Per the germline V gene, CDR1 is SGHNT and CDR2 is YENEEA. V lost 3 bases, J lost 10 bases, and 10 bases lay in between. This CDR3 comprises 13 residues. CDR3 protein: CASSLGGYSPLHF. The DNA of the CDR3 is TGTGCCAGCAGCTTGGGGGGGTACTCACCCCTCCACTTT.

This rearrangement joins TRBV20-1 to TRBJ2-2; possible D gene TRBD2, 6 bases. The CDR3 extends over 14 amino acids. Germline CDR1 DFQATT, CDR2 SNEGSKA (reference sequence). With 3 bases removed from V and 0 bases from J, the gap between germline ends came to 8 bases. CDR3 sequence reads: CSASAGTNTGELFF. Written as DNA, the CDR3 is TGCAGTGCTAGCGCGGGGACGAACACCGGGGAGCTGTTTTTT.

V gene TRBV20-1 combines with J gene TRBJ1-2, with 7 bases fitting TRBD1. Unmatched junction bases numbered 11, after V lost 0 bases and J lost 7 bases. Germline CDR1 reads DFQATT; CDR2 reads SNEGSKA (reference sequence). The CDR3 is made up of 15 amino acids. The CDR3 coding sequence is TGCAGTGCTAGAGATCGGGACAGAGGGAGGACTGGCTACACCTTC. It yields the protein CSARDRDRGRTGYTF.

The CDR3, as DNA: TGTGCTAGTGAAGGGATCCAGTCCTACGAGCAGTACTTC. This translates into CASEGIQSYEQYF. The chain couples TRBV12-5 to TRBJ2-7; D gene uncertain. Germline CDR1 and CDR2: LGHNT and FRNRAP. Trimming pared 7 bases from V and 1 base from J, leaving 11 bases between. This CDR3 contains 13 residues.

The rearrangement uses TRBV12-3 or TRBV12-4 and TRBJ1-6; 7 bases are a match to TRBD1. The CDR3 consists of 15 residues. V was clipped by 3 bases and J by 6 bases; unmatched bases: 5. In nucleotides, the CDR3 is TGTGCCAGCAGTTTTCAGGGGGGTATTAATTCACCCCTCCACTTT. It codes for CASSFQGGINSPLHF.

The V gene is TRBV20-1, the J gene TRBJ2-1; unclear D gene. Germline V gene lookup returns CDR1 DFQATT and CDR2 SNEGSKA (reference sequence). CDR3 length: 12 residues. Deletions cut 0 bases from V and 10 bases from J, with 10 bases between. In nucleotides, the CDR3 is TGCAGTGCTAGAGATAGGCTCTCGGAGCAGTTCTTC. Translation gives CSARDRLSEQFF.

The chain uses TRBV7-2 and TRBJ2-7; the match to TRBD1 covers 9 bases. The CDR3 length is 17 residues. Germline assignment: CDR1 SGHTA and CDR2 FQGNSA. J lost 0 bases, V lost 1 base, and 7 bases had no gene match. The CDR3: CASSLELMGQGSYEQYF. The CDR3 nucleotides are TGTGCCAGCAGCTTAGAGCTAATGGGACAGGGCTCCTACGAGCAGTACTTC. The variable domain in full, with the rest retrieved from reference TRBV7-2 and TRBJ2-7, is GAGVSQSPSNKVTEKGKDVELRCDPISGHTALYWYRQSLGQGLEFLIYFQGNSAPDKSGLPSDRFSAERTGGSVSTLTIQRTQQEDSAVYLCASSLELMGQGSYEQYFGPGTRLTVT.

This clonotype was seen a handful of times. The chain has TRBV2 and TRBJ2-1; 11 positions match TRBD2. V shed 7 bases and J 7 bases; nucleotides not matched to a gene: 0. The CDR3 is 12 amino acids. CDR1 is SNHLY, CDR2 FYNNEI, per germline. DNA for the CDR3: TGTGCCAGCATAGCGGGGGGGAATGAGCAGTTCTTC. Protein product: CASIAGGNEQFF.

In its sample, this clonotype was seen many times. The chain uses TRBV4-3 and TRBJ2-7, with a tentative D call TRBD2 (5 bases). The CDR3 contains 13 residues. V lost 3 bases and J lost 6, with 12 bases in between. The V gene's germline CDR1 is LGHNA and CDR2 YSLEER. The CDR3 bases are TGCGCCAGCAGCCAGGAAACTGAGGGCGAGCAGTACTTC. Its translation: CASSQETEGEQYF.

In its sample, this clonotype was seen a few times. The chain has TRBV12-3 or TRBV12-4 and TRBJ2-1; D remains ambiguous. The V and J ends lost 6 bases and 5 bases respectively, with 14 bases between them. CDR3 length: 14 amino acids. CDR3 protein: CASRLQSINNEQFF. CDR3 sequence (DNA): TGTGCCAGCAGATTACAGTCAATAAACAATGAGCAGTTCTTC.

The CDR3 is CASSPLGQGDEKLFF. The CDR3 DNA is TGTGCCAGCAGCCCCCTGGGGCAGGGCGATGAAAAACTGTTTTTT. The chain recombines TRBV5-4 with TRBJ1-4; a possible D gene is TRBD1 (5 bases). Germline V gene lookup returns CDR1 SGHNT and CDR2 YYREEE (reference sequence). The CDR3 contains 15 residues. V lost 4 bases to trimming and J lost 6 bases, with 16 bases between them.

The gene calls are TRBV5-1 and TRBJ2-2; 8 bases are shared with TRBD1. Germline CDR1 reads SGHRS; CDR2 reads YFSETQ. J lost 5 bases, V lost 4 bases, and 4 bases had no gene match. CDR3 size: 14 residues. The CDR3 DNA is TGCGCCAGCAGCATCGACAGGGGTACCGGGGAGCTGTTTTTT. Encoded protein: CASSIDRGTGELFF.

The rearrangement links TRBV10-3 to TRBJ2-6, with 7 bases aligning to TRBD1. The length of the CDR3 is 17 residues. V was clipped by 4 bases and J by 0 bases; unmatched bases: 6. Looked up from germline, CDR1 is ENHRY and CDR2 is SYGVKD. The chain's CDR3 is CAISGGQVDSGANVLTF. The CDR3 bases are TGTGCCATCAGTGGTGGACAGGTGGACTCTGGGGCCAACGTCCTGACTTTC.

The V and J genes are TRBV20-1 and TRBJ1-1, with D hard to call. CDR1 is DFQATT and CDR2 is SNEGSKA in the germline V gene (reference sequence). The CDR3 has 13 residues. Trimming took 2 bases from V and 4 from J, leaving 11 bases between them. The CDR3 DNA follows: TGCAGTGCTAGAATTCGGGGTTCCACTGAAGCTTTCTTT. Protein product: CSARIRGSTEAFF.

The chain links TRBV7-9 to TRBJ2-5; the D gene is possibly TRBD2 (6 bases). The V end was cut by 4 bases, the J end by 1 base, with 19 bases between. The CDR3 is made up of 17 amino acids. CDR1 is SEHNR and CDR2 is FQNEAQ in the germline V gene (reference sequence). The CDR3 DNA follows: TGTGCCAGCAGCTGGGCCTGGGGACTCCAACTCCAAGAGACCCAGTACTTC. This codes for CASSWAWGLQLQETQYF. The variable domain in full, completed from reference TRBV7-9 and TRBJ2-5, reads DTGVSQNPRHKITKRGQNVTFRCDPISEHNRLYWYRQTLGQGPEFLTYFQNEAQLEKSRLLSDRFSAERPKGSFSTLEIQRTEQGDSAMYLCASSWAWGLQLQETQYFGPGTRLLVL.

This clonotype was seen only a few times. V usage is TRBV5-1 and J usage is TRBJ2-1, with 8 bases lining up with TRBD2. After removal of 1 base from V and 0 bases from J, the junction contained 6 bases not matched to a gene. The CDR3 spans 17 residues. The germline CDR1 and CDR2 sequences are SGHRS and YFSETQ. Here the CDR3 DNA reads TGCGCCAGCAGCTTGAGGGCTAGCGGGCCCTCCTACAATGAGCAGTTCTTC. It specifies CASSLRASGPSYNEQFF.

V usage is TRBV19 and J usage is TRBJ1-1, with D possibly TRBD1 on 5 matching bases. The CDR3 covers 16 residues. Germline V gene lookup returns CDR1 LNHDA and CDR2 SQIVND (reference sequence). Between the trimmed V and J ends, which lost 5 bases and 1 base, there was a span of 17 bases. The CDR3 DNA follows: TGTGCCAGTAGTCGGGACGGCCGTATAGCGAACACTGAAGCTTTCTTT. Its protein product is CASSRDGRIANTEAFF.

V is TRBV14 and J is TRBJ2-5; no reliable D call. TRBJ2-7 explains the end of the DNA better; the J call may be wrong. Germline loops: CDR1 SGHDN, CDR2 FVKESK. The CDR3 is 14 amino acids. The CDR3 DNA follows: TGTGCCAGCAGCCAAGGGCCAGGCTACTACGAGCAGTACTTC. Protein product: CASSQGPGYYEQYF.